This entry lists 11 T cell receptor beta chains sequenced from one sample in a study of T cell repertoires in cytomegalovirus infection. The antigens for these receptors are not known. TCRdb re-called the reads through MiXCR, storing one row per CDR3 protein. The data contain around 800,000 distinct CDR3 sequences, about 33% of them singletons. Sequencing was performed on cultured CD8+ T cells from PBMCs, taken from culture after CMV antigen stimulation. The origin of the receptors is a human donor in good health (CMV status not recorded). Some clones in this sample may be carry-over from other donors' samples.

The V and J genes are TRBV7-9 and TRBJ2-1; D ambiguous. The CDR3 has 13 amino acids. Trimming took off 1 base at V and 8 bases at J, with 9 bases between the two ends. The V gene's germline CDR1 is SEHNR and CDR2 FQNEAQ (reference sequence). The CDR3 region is CASSLVKTDEQFF. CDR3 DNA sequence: TGTGCCAGCAGCTTAGTAAAGACGGATGAGCAGTTCTTC.

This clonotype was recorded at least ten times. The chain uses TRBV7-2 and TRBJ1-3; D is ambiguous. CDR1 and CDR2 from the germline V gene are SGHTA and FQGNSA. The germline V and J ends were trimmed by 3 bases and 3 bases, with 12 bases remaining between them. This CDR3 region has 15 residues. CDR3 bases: TGTGCCAGCAGCTTGGGAGAAGTTGGTGGAAACACCATATATTTT. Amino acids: CASSLGEVGGNTIYF.

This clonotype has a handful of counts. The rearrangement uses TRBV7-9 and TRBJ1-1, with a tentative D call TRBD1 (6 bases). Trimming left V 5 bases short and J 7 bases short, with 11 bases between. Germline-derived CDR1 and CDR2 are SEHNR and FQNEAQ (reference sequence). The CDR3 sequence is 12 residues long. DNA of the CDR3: TGTGCCAGCAGCCCTGGACAGATTGAAGCTTTCTTT. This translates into CASSPGQIEAFF.

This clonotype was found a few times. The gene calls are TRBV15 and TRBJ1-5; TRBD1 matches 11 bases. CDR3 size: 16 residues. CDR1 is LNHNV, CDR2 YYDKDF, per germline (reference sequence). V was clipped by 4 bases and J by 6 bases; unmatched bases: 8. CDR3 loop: CATSTRDRGLGQPQHF. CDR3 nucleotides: TGTGCCACCAGCACGCGGGACAGGGGGTTGGGTCAGCCCCAGCATTTT.

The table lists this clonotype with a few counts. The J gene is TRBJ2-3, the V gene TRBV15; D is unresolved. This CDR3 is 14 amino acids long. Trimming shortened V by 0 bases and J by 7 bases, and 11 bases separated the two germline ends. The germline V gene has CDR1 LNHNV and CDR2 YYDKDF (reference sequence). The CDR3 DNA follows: TGTGCCACCAGCAGAGACGGAGAAATTCATACGCAGTATTTT. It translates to CATSRDGEIHTQYF.

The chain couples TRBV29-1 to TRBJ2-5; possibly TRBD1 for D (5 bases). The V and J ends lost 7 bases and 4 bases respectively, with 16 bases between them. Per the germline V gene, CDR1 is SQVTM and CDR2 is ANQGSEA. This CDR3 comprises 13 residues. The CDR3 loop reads CSAPLKGRETQYF. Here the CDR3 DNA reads TGCAGCGCTCCTCTAAAGGGGCGAGAGACCCAGTACTTC.

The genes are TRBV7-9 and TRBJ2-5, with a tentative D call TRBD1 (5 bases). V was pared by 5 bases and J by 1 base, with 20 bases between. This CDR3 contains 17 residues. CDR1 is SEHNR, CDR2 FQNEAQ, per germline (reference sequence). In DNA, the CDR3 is TGTGCCAGCAGCCCCCACCTACGAGAGACAGTCCAAGAGACCCAGTACTTC. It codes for CASSPHLRETVQETQYF.

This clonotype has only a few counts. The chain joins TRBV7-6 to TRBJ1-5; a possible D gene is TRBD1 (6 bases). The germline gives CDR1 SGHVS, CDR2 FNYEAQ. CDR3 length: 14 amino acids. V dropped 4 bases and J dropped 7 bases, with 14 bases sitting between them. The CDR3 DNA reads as TGTGCCAGCAGCTCGTACAGGGTTCCCCAGCCCCAGCATTTT. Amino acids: CASSSYRVPQPQHF.

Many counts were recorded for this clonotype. The CDR3 sequence is CASSYSVQGSYNEQFF. CDR3 DNA sequence: TGTGCCAGCAGTTACTCGGTACAGGGATCCTACAATGAGCAGTTCTTC. The chain links TRBV6-5 to TRBJ2-1, with D possibly TRBD1 on 6 matching bases. Looked up from germline, CDR1 is MNHEY and CDR2 is SVGAGI. The V end was cut by 0 bases, the J end by 1 base, with 10 bases between. The CDR3 has 16 residues.

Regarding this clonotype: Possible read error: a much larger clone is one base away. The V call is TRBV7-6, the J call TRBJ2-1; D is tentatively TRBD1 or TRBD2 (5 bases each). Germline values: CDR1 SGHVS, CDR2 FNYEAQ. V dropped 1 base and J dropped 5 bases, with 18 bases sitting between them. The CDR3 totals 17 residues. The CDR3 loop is CASSLVGRVGANNEQFF. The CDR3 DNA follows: TGTGCCAGCAGCTTAGTTGGCAGGGTCGGGGCAAACAATGAGCAGTTCTTC.

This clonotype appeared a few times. The CDR3 reads CAISESGGTNEKLFF. CDR3 sequence (DNA): TGTGCCATCAGTGAGTCGGGAGGGACTAATGAAAAACTGTTTTTT. The V call is TRBV10-3, the J call TRBJ1-4; D unclear. This CDR3 contains 15 residues. In germline, CDR1 is ENHRY, CDR2 SYGVKD. V lost 0 bases to trimming and J lost 2 bases, with 7 bases between them.